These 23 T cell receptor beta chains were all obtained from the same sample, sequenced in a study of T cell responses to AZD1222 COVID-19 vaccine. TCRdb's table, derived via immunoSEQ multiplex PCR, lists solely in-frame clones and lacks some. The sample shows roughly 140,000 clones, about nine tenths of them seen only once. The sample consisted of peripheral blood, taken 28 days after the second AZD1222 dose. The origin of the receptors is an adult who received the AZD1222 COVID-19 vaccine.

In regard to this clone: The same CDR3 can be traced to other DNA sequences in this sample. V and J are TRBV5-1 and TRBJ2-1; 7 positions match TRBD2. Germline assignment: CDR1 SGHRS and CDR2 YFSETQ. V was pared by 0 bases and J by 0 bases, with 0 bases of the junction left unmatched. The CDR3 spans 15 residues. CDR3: CASSLGLASYNEQFF. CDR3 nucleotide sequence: TGCGCCAGCAGCTTGGGACTAGCCTCCTACAATGAGCAGTTCTTC.

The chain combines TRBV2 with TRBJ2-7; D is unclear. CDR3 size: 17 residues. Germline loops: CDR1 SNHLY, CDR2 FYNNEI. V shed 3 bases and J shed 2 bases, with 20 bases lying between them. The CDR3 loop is CASSEGFGSNYPYEQYF. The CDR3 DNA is TGTGCCAGCAGTGAGGGTTTTGGATCAAATTATCCCTACGAGCAGTACTTC.

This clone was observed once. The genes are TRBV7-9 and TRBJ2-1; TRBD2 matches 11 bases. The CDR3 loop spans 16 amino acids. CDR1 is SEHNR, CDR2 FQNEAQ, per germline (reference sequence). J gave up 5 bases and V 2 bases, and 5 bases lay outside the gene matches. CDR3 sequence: CASSLSLAGGHNEQFF. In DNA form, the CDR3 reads TGTGCCAGCAGCTTAAGTCTAGCGGGAGGTCACAATGAGCAGTTCTTC.

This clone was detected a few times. The CDR3 loop is CASSFDRANTEAFF. CDR3 nucleotide sequence: TGTGCCAGCAGCTTTGACAGGGCGAACACTGAAGCTTTCTTT. This chain joins TRBV16 and TRBJ1-1, with 7 bases that match TRBD1. The CDR3 extends over 14 amino acids. V was clipped by 5 bases and J by 1 base; unmatched bases: 4. CDR1 KGHSY and CDR2 FQNENV come from the germline V gene.

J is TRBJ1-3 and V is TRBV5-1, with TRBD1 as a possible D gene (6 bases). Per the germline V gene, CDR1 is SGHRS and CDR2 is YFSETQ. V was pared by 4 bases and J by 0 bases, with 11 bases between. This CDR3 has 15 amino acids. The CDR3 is CASSTTGSSGNTIYF. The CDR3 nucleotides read TGCGCCAGCAGCACCACAGGGAGCTCTGGAAACACCATATATTTT.

The CDR3 nucleotides read TGTGCCAGCAGCTTTCGTTCAGACACTGAAGCTTTCTTT. This translates into CASSFRSDTEAFF. The chain has TRBV7-2 and TRBJ1-1; D unresolved. The CDR3 is 13 residues long. Germline-derived CDR1 and CDR2 are SGHTA and FQGNSA. The V end lost 3 bases, the J end lost 3 bases, and 8 bases lay between the germline ends.

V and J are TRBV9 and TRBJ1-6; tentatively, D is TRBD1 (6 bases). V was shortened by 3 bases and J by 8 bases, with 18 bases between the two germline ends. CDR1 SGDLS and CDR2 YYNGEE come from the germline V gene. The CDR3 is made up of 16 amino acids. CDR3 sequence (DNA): TGTGCCAGCAGCGGAGAGGGGGGGACGATCGATTCACCCCTCCACTTT. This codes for CASSGEGGTIDSPLHF.

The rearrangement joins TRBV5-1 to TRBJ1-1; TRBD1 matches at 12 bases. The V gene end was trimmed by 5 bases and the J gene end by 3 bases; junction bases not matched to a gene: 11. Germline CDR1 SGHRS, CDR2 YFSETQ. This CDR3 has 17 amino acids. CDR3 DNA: TGCGCCAGCAGATACGGGACAGGGGGCAGAGGGGACACTGAAGCTTTCTTT. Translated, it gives CASRYGTGGRGDTEAFF.

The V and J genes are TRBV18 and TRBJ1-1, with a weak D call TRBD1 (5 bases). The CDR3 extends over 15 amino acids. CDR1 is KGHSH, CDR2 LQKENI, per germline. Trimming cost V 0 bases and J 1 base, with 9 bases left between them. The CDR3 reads CASSPPWGSNTEAFF. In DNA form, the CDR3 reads TGTGCCAGCTCACCACCCTGGGGGTCGAACACTGAAGCTTTCTTT.

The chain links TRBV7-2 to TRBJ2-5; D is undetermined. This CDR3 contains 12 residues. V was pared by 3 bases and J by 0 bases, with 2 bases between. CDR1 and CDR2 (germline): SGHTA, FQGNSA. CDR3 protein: CASSLYQETQYF. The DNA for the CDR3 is TGTGCCAGCAGCTTGTACCAAGAGACCCAGTACTTC.

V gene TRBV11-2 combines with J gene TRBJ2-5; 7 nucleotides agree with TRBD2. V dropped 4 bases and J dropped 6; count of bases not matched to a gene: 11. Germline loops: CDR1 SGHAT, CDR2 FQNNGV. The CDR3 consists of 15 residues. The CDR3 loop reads CASSSTGGGQQTQYF. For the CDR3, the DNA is TGTGCCAGCAGCTCCACGGGAGGAGGGCAACAGACCCAGTACTTC.

The CDR3 nucleotides read TGTGCAAGTCGGTCCCCGGGACTACGCTACAATGAGCAGTTCTTC. Its translation is CASRSPGLRYNEQFF. The V call is TRBV12-2, the J call TRBJ2-1; the table's D call TRBD2 went unverified against the DNA. TRBV12-2 is annotated as a pseudogene. This CDR3 spans 15 amino acids.

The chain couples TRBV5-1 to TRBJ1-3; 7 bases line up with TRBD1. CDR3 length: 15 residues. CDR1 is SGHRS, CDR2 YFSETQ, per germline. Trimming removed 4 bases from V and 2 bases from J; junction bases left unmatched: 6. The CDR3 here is CASSPAGTAGNTIYF. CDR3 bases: TGCGCCAGCAGCCCTGCTGGGACAGCTGGAAACACCATATATTTT.

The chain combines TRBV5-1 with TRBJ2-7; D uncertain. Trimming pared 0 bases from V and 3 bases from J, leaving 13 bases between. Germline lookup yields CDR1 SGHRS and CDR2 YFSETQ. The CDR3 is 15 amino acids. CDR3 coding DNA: TGCGCCAGCAGCTTGGACGTCCGCCCTAGCTACGAGCAGTACTTC. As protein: CASSLDVRPSYEQYF.

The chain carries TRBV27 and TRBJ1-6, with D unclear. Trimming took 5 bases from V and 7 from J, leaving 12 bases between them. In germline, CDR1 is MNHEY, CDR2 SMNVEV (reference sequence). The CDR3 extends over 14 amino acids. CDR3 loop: CASSPGLLNSPLHF. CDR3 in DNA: TGTGCCAGCAGTCCCGGACTGTTAAATTCACCCCTCCACTTT.

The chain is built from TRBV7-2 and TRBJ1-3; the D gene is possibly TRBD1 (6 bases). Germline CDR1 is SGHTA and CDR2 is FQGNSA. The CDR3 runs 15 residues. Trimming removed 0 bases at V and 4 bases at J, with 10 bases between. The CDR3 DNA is TGTGCCAGCAGCTTAGCGAGTACAGGGGGAAACACCATATATTTT. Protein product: CASSLASTGGNTIYF.

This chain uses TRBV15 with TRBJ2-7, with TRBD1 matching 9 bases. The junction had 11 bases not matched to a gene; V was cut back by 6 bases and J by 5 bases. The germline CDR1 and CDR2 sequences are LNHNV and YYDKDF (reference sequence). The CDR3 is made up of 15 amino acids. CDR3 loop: CATRKPGQGVNEQYF. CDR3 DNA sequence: TGTGCCACCAGGAAACCGGGACAGGGTGTCAACGAGCAGTACTTC.

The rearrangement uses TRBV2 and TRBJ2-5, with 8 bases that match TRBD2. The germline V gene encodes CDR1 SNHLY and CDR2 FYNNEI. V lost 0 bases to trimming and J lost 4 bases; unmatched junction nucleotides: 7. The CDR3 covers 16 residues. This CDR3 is CASSEAAGGERETQYF. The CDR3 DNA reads TGTGCCAGCAGTGAAGCGGCGGGGGGCGAGCGAGAGACCCAGTACTTC.

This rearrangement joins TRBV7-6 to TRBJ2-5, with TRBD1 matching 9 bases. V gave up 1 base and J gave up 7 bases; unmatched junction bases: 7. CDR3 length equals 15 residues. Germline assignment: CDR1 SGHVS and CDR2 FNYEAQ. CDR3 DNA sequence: TGTGCCAGCAGCTTAGTTGGACAGGGGAAAGGGACCCAGTACTTC. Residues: CASSLVGQGKGTQYF.

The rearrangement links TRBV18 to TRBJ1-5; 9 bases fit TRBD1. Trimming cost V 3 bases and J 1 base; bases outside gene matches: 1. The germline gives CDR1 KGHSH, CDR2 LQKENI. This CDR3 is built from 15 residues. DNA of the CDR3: TGTGCCAGCTCACCGGACAGGGGAAGCAATCAGCCCCAGCATTTT. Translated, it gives CASSPDRGSNQPQHF.

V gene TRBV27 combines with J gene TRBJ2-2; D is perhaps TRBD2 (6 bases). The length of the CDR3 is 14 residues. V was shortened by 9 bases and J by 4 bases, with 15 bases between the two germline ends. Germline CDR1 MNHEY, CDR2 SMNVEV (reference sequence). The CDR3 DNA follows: TGTGCCAGTAACGCGGGACGGAGCACCGGGGAGCTGTTTTTT. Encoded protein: CASNAGRSTGELFF.

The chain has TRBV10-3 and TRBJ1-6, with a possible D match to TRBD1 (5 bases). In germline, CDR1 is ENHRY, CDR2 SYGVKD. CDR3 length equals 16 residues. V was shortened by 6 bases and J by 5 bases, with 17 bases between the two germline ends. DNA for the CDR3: TGTGCCATCAGCCAGCCTGGCGGCAGGGATAATTCACCCCTCCACTTT. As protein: CAISQPGGRDNSPLHF.

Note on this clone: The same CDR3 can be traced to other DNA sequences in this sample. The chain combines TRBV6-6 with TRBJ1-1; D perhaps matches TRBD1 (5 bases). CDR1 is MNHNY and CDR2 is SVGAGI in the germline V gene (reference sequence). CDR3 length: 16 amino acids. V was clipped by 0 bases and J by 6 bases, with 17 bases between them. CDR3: CASSYSNGGERAEAFF. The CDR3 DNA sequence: TGTGCCAGCAGTTACTCGAATGGAGGGGAGAGGGCTGAAGCTTTCTTT.